The clone carrying this TCR beta chain was seen only a few times. MiXCR was run by TCRdb on the 5' RACE reads, yielding one entry per CDR3 protein. The sample records roughly 720,000 distinct CDR3 sequences, around a sixth being singletons. Trimming took 6 bases from V and 6 from J, leaving 11 bases between them. This CDR3 has 12 residues. Looked up from germline, CDR1 is MNHEY and CDR2 is SVGAGI. The data were obtained in a study of identical twins. The data were also submitted as part of a second study, on T cells expressing NK-cell markers.

Sequenced input: PBMCs. This sequence joins TRBV6-5 and TRBJ1-1; D gene ambiguous. The sequence derives from a woman between 18 and 29 years old in good health. CDR3 sequence reads: CASSPVGAEAFF. DNA for the CDR3: TGTGCCAGCAGCCCCGTCGGGGCTGAAGCTTTCTTT.